The sequence of this T cell receptor beta chain was determined in a study of spatial heterogeneity in lung cancer. This clonotype was counted many times. Time point given: sample taken at primary tumor resection. TCRdb re-called the 5' RACE reads with MiXCR, one entry per CDR3 protein. Of around 48,000 distinct CDR3 sequences listed, roughly 5.2% are singletons. V gave up 5 bases and J gave up 8 bases; unmatched junction bases: 14. Germline lookup yields CDR1 SGHTA and CDR2 FQGNSA. This CDR3 region has 15 residues. The specimen was PBMCs, collected at surgery. The J gene is TRBJ1-2, the V gene TRBV7-2, with TRBD1 matching 7 bases. This TCR derives from a male donor with early-stage non-small cell lung cancer. The CDR3 is CASSPWTGRSDGYTF. CDR3 coding DNA: TGTGCCAGCAGCCCATGGACAGGACGGAGCGACGGCTACACCTTC.